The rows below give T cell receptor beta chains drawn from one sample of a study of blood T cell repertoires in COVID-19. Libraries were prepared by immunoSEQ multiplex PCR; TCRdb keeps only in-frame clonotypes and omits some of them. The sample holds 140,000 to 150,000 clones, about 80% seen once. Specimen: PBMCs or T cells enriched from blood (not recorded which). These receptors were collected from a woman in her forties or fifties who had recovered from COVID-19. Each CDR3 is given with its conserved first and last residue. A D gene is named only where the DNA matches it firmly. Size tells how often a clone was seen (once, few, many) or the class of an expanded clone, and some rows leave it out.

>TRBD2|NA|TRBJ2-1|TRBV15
CATSRGAGGRWVNEQFF
TGTGCCACCAGCAGAGGCGCGGGGGGGCGATGGGTCAATGAGCAGTTCTTC
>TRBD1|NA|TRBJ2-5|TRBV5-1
CASSETGRETQYF
TGCGCCAGCAGCGAGACAGGGCGGGAGACCCAGTACTTC
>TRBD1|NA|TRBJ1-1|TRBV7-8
CASSLGWTGTRQNTEAFF
TGTGCCAGCAGCTTAGGGTGGACAGGGACTCGTCAGAACACTGAAGCTTTCTTT
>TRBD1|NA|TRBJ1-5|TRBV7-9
CASSSGQGGQPQHF
TGTGCCAGCAGCTCAGGACAGGGTGGCCAGCCCCAGCATTTT
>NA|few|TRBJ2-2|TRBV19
CASSITAPEVGELFF
TGTGCCAGTAGTATCACGGCTCCCGAGGTCGGGGAGCTGTTTTTT
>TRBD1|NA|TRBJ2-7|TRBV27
CASRPTGGPYEQYF
TGTGCCAGCAGGCCGACAGGGGGGCCCTACGAGCAGTACTTC
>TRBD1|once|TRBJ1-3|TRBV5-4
CASSYSWTGLSGNTIYF
TGTGCCAGCAGCTACTCCTGGACAGGGCTCTCTGGAAACACCATATATTTT
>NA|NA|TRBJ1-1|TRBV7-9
CASSLANSGGTEAFF
TGTGCCAGCAGCTTAGCTAACTCGGGGGGCACTGAAGCTTTCTTT
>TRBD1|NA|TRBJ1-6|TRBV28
CASSTGQGDSPLHF
TGTGCCAGCAGTACTGGACAGGGGGATTCACCCCTCCACTTT
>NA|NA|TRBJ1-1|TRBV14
CASSQVARWNTEAFF
TGTGCCAGCAGCCAAGTGGCGAGGTGGAACACTGAAGCTTTCTTT
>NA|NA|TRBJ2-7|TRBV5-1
CASSLASMRDEQYF
TGCGCCAGCAGCTTGGCGTCAATGAGGGACGAGCAGTACTTC
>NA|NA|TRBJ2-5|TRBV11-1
CASCPGVKETQYF
TGTGCCAGCTGCCCCGGGGTCAAAGAGACCCAGTACTTC
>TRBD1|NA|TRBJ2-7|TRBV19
CASSSSHRGTTYEQYF
TGTGCCAGTAGTTCCTCTCACAGGGGGACAACCTACGAGCAGTACTTC
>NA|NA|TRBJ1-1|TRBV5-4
CASSFGGDGNTEAFF
TGTGCCAGCAGCTTTGGAGGGGACGGAAACACTGAAGCTTTCTTT
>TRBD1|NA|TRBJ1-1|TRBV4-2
CASSQDRDRSMNTEAFF
TGTGCCAGCAGCCAAGATAGGGACAGGAGTATGAACACTGAAGCTTTCTTT
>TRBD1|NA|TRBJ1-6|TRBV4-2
CASSQEDRFNSPLHF
TGTGCCAGCAGCCAAGAGGACAGGTTTAATTCACCCCTCCACTTT
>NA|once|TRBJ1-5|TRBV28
CASSGGGSNQPQHF
TGTGCCAGCAGTGGGGGGGGTAGCAATCAGCCCCAGCATTTT
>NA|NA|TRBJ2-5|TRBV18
CASSPLGAPSQETQYF
TGTGCCAGCTCACCACTTGGTGCCCCGAGTCAAGAGACCCAGTACTTC
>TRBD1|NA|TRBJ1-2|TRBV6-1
CASSGDRGEVHYGYTF
TGTGCCAGCAGTGGGGACAGGGGTGAAGTACACTATGGCTACACCTTC
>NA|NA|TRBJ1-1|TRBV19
CASSFRLKASRDTEAFF
TGTGCCAGTAGTTTTCGACTAAAGGCAAGTAGGGACACTGAAGCTTTCTTT
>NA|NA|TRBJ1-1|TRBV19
CASSPTHRGNTEAFF
TGTGCCAGTAGTCCAACCCACCGGGGGAACACTGAAGCTTTCTTT
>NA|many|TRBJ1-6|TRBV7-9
CASSFEGEPLHF
TGTGCCAGCAGCTTTGAAGGGGAACCCCTCCACTTT
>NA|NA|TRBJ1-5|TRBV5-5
CASSVWGDQPQHF
TGTGCCAGCAGCGTGTGGGGGGATCAGCCCCAGCATTTT
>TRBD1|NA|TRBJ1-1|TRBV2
CASSEATGGQGEAFF
TGTGCCAGCAGTGAAGCGACAGGGGGGCAAGGAGAAGCTTTCTTT